These 18 T cell receptor beta chains share one sample of origin, sequenced in a study of cytomegalovirus exposure and HLA in healthy donors. The PCR made use of 60 Vbeta and 13 Jbeta primers. Sequenced by immunoSEQ multiplex PCR; TCRdb stores in-frame clones only, minus some. Of 150,000 to 200,000 clones listed, around 80% were seen once; the top ten hold around 4.9%. Input material: PBMCs. These receptors all stem from a man aged 18 to 30 in good health and CMV-seronegative.

J is TRBJ1-6 and V is TRBV21-1; TRBD1 is the table's D call and was not checked against the DNA. TRBV21-1 is labeled a pseudogene. The CDR3 has 20 residues. The CDR3 nucleotides read TGTGCCAGCAGCAAAGAGAGAGGGGACAGGGGGCGCGAGTTCGATTCACCCCTCCACTTT. Protein sequence: CASSKERGDRGREFDSPLHF.

This chain joins TRBV18 and TRBJ2-7; TRBD2 aligns across 7 bases. Germline CDR1 and CDR2: KGHSH and LQKENI. This CDR3 is built from 16 residues. Trimming took 3 bases from V and 0 from J; bases not matched to a gene: 8. CDR3 in DNA: TGTGCCAGCTCACCTCTCGGGAGGCTGATCTCCTACGAGCAGTACTTC. Its translation is CASSPLGRLISYEQYF.

This chain connects TRBV6-4 to TRBJ2-7; 7 nucleotides line up with TRBD1. Germline assignment: CDR1 MRHNA and CDR2 SNTAGT. V shed 7 bases, J shed 3 bases, and the junction held 3 bases outside the gene matches. The CDR3 is 12 amino acids. CDR3 in amino acids: CASITGVYEQYF. The CDR3 DNA sequence: TGTGCCAGCATTACAGGGGTCTACGAGCAGTACTTC.

The CDR3 sequence: CASSFVPVNEQFF. The CDR3 nucleotides are TGTGCCAGCAGCTTTGTCCCGGTTAATGAGCAGTTCTTC. This chain connects TRBV5-6 to TRBJ2-1; D remains ambiguous. In germline, CDR1 is SGHDT, CDR2 YYEEEE. V lost 2 bases, J lost 7 bases, and 10 bases lay in between. The CDR3 is 13 residues long.

The V and J genes are TRBV9 and TRBJ2-7; D might be TRBD1 (5 bases). The CDR3 spans 13 residues. Trimming left V 2 bases short and J 3 bases short, with 9 bases between. Germline V lookup: CDR1 SGDLS, CDR2 YYNGEE. The CDR3 protein is CASSVGDSYEQYF. CDR3 sequence (DNA): TGTGCCAGCAGCGTTGGAGACAGCTACGAGCAGTACTTC.

CDR3 amino acids: CSVWGAGETQYF. CDR3 sequence (DNA): TGCAGCGTTTGGGGAGCAGGAGAGACCCAGTACTTC. The V gene is TRBV29-1, the J gene TRBJ2-5, with D perhaps TRBD2 (5 bases). CDR3 length: 12 amino acids. Germline V lookup: CDR1 SQVTM, CDR2 ANQGSEA. V lost 5 bases to trimming and J lost 4 bases, with 11 bases between them. Full variable domain (outside the CDR3, taken from reference TRBV29-1 and TRBJ2-5): SAVISQKPSRDICQRGTSLTIQCQVDSQVTMMFWYRQQPGQSLTLIATANQGSEATYESGFVIDKFPISRPNLTFSTLTVSNMSPEDSSIYLCSVWGAGETQYFGPGTRLLVL.

The rearrangement joins TRBV7-6 to TRBJ1-2, with D perhaps TRBD1 (5 bases). V shed 0 bases and J shed 7 bases, with 15 bases lying between them. Per the germline V gene, CDR1 is SGHVS and CDR2 is FNYEAQ. This CDR3 is 15 amino acids long. In nucleotides, the CDR3 is TGTGCCAGCAGCTTAGCGGGGGGATCCGGTGCTGGCTACACCTTC. Its protein is CASSLAGGSGAGYTF.

The chain has TRBV5-1 and TRBJ1-6; D gene uncertain. The germline V gene has CDR1 SGHRS and CDR2 YFSETQ. This CDR3 contains 14 residues. Trimming took off 0 bases at V and 5 bases at J, with 6 bases between the two ends. CDR3 sequence (DNA): TGCGCCAGCAGCTTGGAAACAGATAATTCACCCCTCCACTTT. Protein product: CASSLETDNSPLHF. The full variable domain, in which reference TRBV5-1 and TRBJ1-6 provide the parts outside the CDR3, is KAGVTQTPRYLIKTRGQQVTLSCSPISGHRSVSWYQQTPGQGLQFLFEYFSETQRNKGNFPGRFSGRQFSNSRSEMNVSTLELGDSALYLCASSLETDNSPLHFGNGTRLTVT.

This clone was counted once. This chain connects TRBV27 to TRBJ2-5; 7 bases are a match to TRBD1. The CDR3 consists of 13 residues. Trimming took 5 bases from V and 5 from J; bases not matched to a gene: 5. In germline, CDR1 is MNHEY, CDR2 SMNVEV (reference sequence). The CDR3 protein is CASSPQGIETQYF. The CDR3 DNA reads TGTGCCAGCAGTCCACAGGGGATTGAGACCCAGTACTTC.

The chain joins TRBV7-6 to TRBJ2-2; 7 bases line up with TRBD2. The CDR3 has 17 amino acids. The V and J ends lost 5 bases and 0 bases, in that order; junction bases with no gene match: 9. Germline CDR1 is SGHVS and CDR2 is FNYEAQ. The DNA for the CDR3 is TGTGCCAGCAGCCAACGTATGGGGGGGACGAACACCGGGGAGCTGTTTTTT. Translation gives CASSQRMGGTNTGELFF. Full variable domain (remainder filled in from reference TRBV7-6 and TRBJ2-2): GAGVSQSPRYKVTKRGQDVALRCDPISGHVSLYWYRQALGQGPEFLTYFNYEAQQDKSGLPNDRFSAERPEGSISTLTIQRTEQRDSAMYRCASSQRMGGTNTGELFFGEGSRLTVL.

The chain has TRBV7-8 and TRBJ2-7, with TRBD2 as a possible D gene (5 bases). The germline V gene has CDR1 SGHVS and CDR2 FQNEAQ. Trimming removed 2 bases from V and 0 bases from J, with 8 bases in between. This CDR3 region has 14 residues. DNA for the CDR3: TGTGCCAGCAGCTTATCGGGGAGCTCCTACGAGCAGTACTTC. Its translation is CASSLSGSSYEQYF.

The chain has TRBV4-2 and TRBJ2-7; no definite D call. The CDR3 consists of 13 residues. The germline CDR1 and CDR2 sequences are LGHNA and YNFKEQ. Between the trimmed V and J ends, which lost 1 base and 4 bases, there was a span of 8 bases. As DNA, the CDR3 is TGTGCCAGCAGCCAAGTAAGAGAGTACGAGCAGTACTTC. Amino acids: CASSQVREYEQYF.

This chain links TRBV7-2 with TRBJ1-1; no definite D call. Germline lookup yields CDR1 SGHTA and CDR2 FQGNSA. This CDR3 region has 14 residues. V lost 5 bases, J lost 8 bases, and 18 bases lay in between. The CDR3 protein is CASSPLRITVEAFF. The CDR3 region has the DNA TGTGCCAGCAGCCCACTCCGAATTACAGTGGAAGCTTTCTTT. The entire variable domain, with the rest obtained from reference TRBV7-2 and TRBJ1-1, is as follows: GAGVSQSPSNKVTEKGKDVELRCDPISGHTALYWYRQSLGQGLEFLIYFQGNSAPDKSGLPSDRFSAERTGGSVSTLTIQRTQQEDSAVYLCASSPLRITVEAFFGQGTRLTVV.

V usage is TRBV27 and J usage is TRBJ2-7, with D perhaps TRBD1 (6 bases). The CDR3 is 15 amino acids. Trimming took off 4 bases at V and 3 bases at J, with 16 bases between the two ends. Germline V gene data show CDR1 as MNHEY and CDR2 as SMNVEV (reference sequence). The CDR3 DNA sequence: TGTGCCAGCAGTTCGGGGACAATAGATTTCTACGAGCAGTACTTC. It is translated as CASSSGTIDFYEQYF.

The V call is TRBV28, the J call TRBJ1-3, with D tentatively TRBD1 (5 bases). Trimming removed 6 bases from V and 0 bases from J, with 12 bases in between. The CDR3 length is 15 residues. Germline V gene lookup returns CDR1 MDHEN and CDR2 SYDVKM. The CDR3 loop reads CASSNTGYSGNTIYF. DNA for the CDR3: TGTGCCAGCAGCAACACAGGCTACTCTGGAAACACCATATATTTT. The full variable domain, completed using reference TRBV28 and TRBJ1-3, is DVKVTQSSRYLVKRTGEKVFLECVQDMDHENMFWYRQDPGLGLRLIYFSYDVKMKEKGDIPEGYSVSREKKERFSLILESASTNQTSMYLCASSNTGYSGNTIYFGEGSWLTVV.

A single count supports this clone. This rearrangement joins TRBV5-1 to TRBJ2-3; possible D gene TRBD2, 5 bases. Germline V gives CDR1 SGHRS, CDR2 YFSETQ. The CDR3 has 14 amino acids. Between the trimmed V and J ends, which lost 2 bases and 0 bases, there was a span of 7 bases. CDR3 in DNA: TGCGCCAGCAGCTTACGGACTAGCACAGATACGCAGTATTTT. Protein sequence: CASSLRTSTDTQYF.

V and J are TRBV9 and TRBJ2-1; TRBD2 matches at 13 bases. V was clipped by 4 bases and J by 5 bases; unmatched bases: 6. CDR1 is SGDLS and CDR2 is YYNGEE in the germline V gene. The CDR3 totals 16 residues. The CDR3 sequence: CASSIKGLAGHNEQFF. The CDR3 DNA is TGTGCCAGCAGCATAAAGGGACTAGCGGGGCACAATGAGCAGTTCTTC.

J is TRBJ2-7 and V is TRBV7-9; D remains unclear. The V gene lost 5 bases and the J gene lost 7 bases, with 15 bases spanning the gap. CDR1 is SEHNR and CDR2 is FQNEAQ in the germline V gene (reference sequence). The CDR3 is 13 residues long. For the CDR3, the DNA is TGTGCCAGCAGCAGCCACCCCTCCTTAGAGCAGTACTTC. Its translation is CASSSHPSLEQYF.